This TCR beta chain was captured in a study of beta chain features in type 1 diabetes. Study-wide points: A moderate, significant TCRB CDR3 shortening appeared in type 1 diabetes across four CD4+ subsets.

This clone has just a few counts. Antigen unknown. Every bit of the isolated RNA underwent reverse transcription, so sequencing read expressed TCRB transcripts. The assay was immunoSEQ multiplex PCR, and TCRdb's table has in-frame clones only and misses some. The sample consists of 500,000 to 650,000 clones, over 10% of them appearing once. Sequenced sample: naive CD4+ T cells from blood. The clonotype originates from a man aged 25 to 45 with type 1 diabetes.

Written as DNA, the CDR3 is TGTGCCAGCAGCGCGGTCGGGACAGGGATTATGGGTCGCACAGATACGCAGTATTTT. The encoded protein is CASSAVGTGIMGRTDTQYF. V gene TRBV5-4 combines with J gene TRBJ2-3; 9 nucleotides match TRBD1. The V segment lost 4 bases and the J segment 1 base; nucleotides outside the gene matches: 16. Per the germline V gene, CDR1 is SGHNT and CDR2 is YYREEE (reference sequence). This CDR3 has 19 amino acids.